The source of this TCR beta chain is a study of blood T cell repertoires in COVID-19. Study-wide context: Collection of acute and convalescent COVID-19 samples took place in the United States, Italy and Spain. PBMCs, B-cell-depleted T cells, or T cells were the source of the cDNA or gDNA that made up the material.

V lost 6 bases and J lost 5; bases outside the gene matches: 7. CDR3 length: 13 residues. Germline V gives CDR1 ENHRY, CDR2 SYGVKD. Per the original methods: Reference gene primers were amplified, and this amplification served to estimate nucleated cell counts. Sequencing was performed with immunoSEQ multiplex PCR; in TCRdb, only in-frame clones are kept and a portion is missing. For V, J and clone size, that table is used; D and trimming come from the DNA. The sample has about 210,000 clones, more than 70% seen once. The TCR originated in a man aged 18 to 29 with active or convalescent COVID-19. Sequencing was carried out using peripheral blood. The chain carries TRBV10-3 and TRBJ2-7; TRBD1 agrees at 7 bases. Here the CDR3 DNA reads TGTGCCATCAGACGCGACAGGGTGGACGAGCAGTACTTC. Its protein product is CAIRRDRVDEQYF.